The T cell receptor (beta chain) under discussion was sequenced for a study of T cell responses to AZD1222 COVID-19 vaccine. Study overall: Second-dose timings of about 4 or about 12 weeks were pooled.

The V gene lost 2 bases and the J gene lost 5 bases, with 12 bases spanning the gap. From germline, CDR1 is SEHNR and CDR2 FQNEAQ (reference sequence). The CDR3 totals 15 residues. Study-wide points: As reported, nearly half of all spike-specific TCRs target variant regions that are unmutated. Sampling captured repertoires only after the peak T cell response. CD4 TCRs covered the whole spike, strongest at regions 160-218 and 743-854.

This table comes from immunoSEQ multiplex PCR, and its TCRdb copy is limited to in-frame clones, with some not included. The table shows roughly 190,000 clones, with under 95% occurring only once. For this clone: No antigen is known for it.

The sequence was collected from an adult in good health. The sample in question was peripheral blood, obtained on day 0 of AZD1222 vaccination. The J gene is TRBJ2-2, the V gene TRBV7-9; perhaps TRBD1 as D (6 bases). CDR3 sequence reads: CASSLQGPSTGELFF. The CDR3 DNA is TGTGCCAGCAGCTTACAGGGGCCATCTACCGGGGAGCTGTTTTTT.